The following is a T cell receptor (beta chain) sequence with its context. This clonotype was seen only a few times. Which antigen it targets is not known. Base qualities are not provided; no much larger clone lies one nucleotide away. The library was made by 5' RACE. The run used an Illumina HiSeq 2000. A universal primer binding site was added through template switching, and the final cDNA carried a unique molecular identifier so that TCR cDNA molecules could be counted accurately. Specific primers in the conserved constant-segment region were used to synthesize first-strand cDNA for TCR alpha and beta chains. Each cDNA library was double barcoded, with a SMART-Mk sample barcode plus Illumina barcodes, to control for contamination. Two successive PCR steps introduced TruSeq adapter sequences along with Illumina sample barcodes. Sequencing of the TCR alpha and beta cDNA libraries was done on the Illumina HiSeq platform using custom primers. The original pipeline was this. Raw reads were processed with MiGEC to extract unique molecular identifiers, and MiXCR was used to determine CDR3 positions. For each individual, recombination models were inferred using an EM algorithm with the repgenHMM and IGoR tools. Shared clonotype analysis was performed with the tcR package in R, normalizing sharing by the product of cloneset sizes. Out-of-frame nonproductive sequences were analyzed to study raw recombination free of thymic and clonal selection effects. In TCRdb, the public reads were trimmed at Q25 with fastp and aligned with MiXCR, with productive beta chains retained. Duplicate CDR3 protein sequences are folded into a single record with the most common DNA and genes. What appears here as the V and J calls and clone size reflects TCRdb's work, not the paper's. This sample holds around 550,000 distinct CDR3 sequences; about 15% were observed only once. 0.44% of the sample rests with the top ten.

The data belong to a study of identical twins (dated by TCRdb to the mid-2010s). For the study in its entirety: To test whether fetal clonotypes persist, this study deep-sequenced TCR alpha and beta repertoires from monozygotic twins, from unrelated adults of various ages, and from cord blood. Replicate twin experiments were performed at different times using different library preparation protocols to rule out contamination. Findings and caveats that apply to the study as a whole: Because the same donors could not be followed over many years, conclusions were based on cross-sectional statistical analysis. Out-of-frame TCR alpha sharing in monozygotic twins was systematically underestimated by recombination models, whereas sharing between unrelated individuals was in agreement with the recombination models. In beta out-of-frame sequences, excess twin sharing was weaker, because having fewer shared sequences lowered the signal-to-noise ratio. Compared with coincidental sharing between unrelated individuals, out-of-frame TCR alpha sequences shared between twins showed an excess of sequences with low generation probability. Abundant cord blood beta clonotypes carried fewer insertions; young adult naive repertoires showed a weaker similar trend, while memory repertoires showed none. Zero-insertion analyses could be partly confounded by invariant T cells such as MAIT and iNKT, although diverse VJ usage argued against such confounding for most clonotypes.

Every donor in the study was a healthy Caucasian. The twin cohort comprised three pairs of female monozygotic twins, all aged about 18 to 30 years. Positive isolation kits from Invitrogen were used to isolate the CD4+ and CD8+ T cell populations. CDR1 and CDR2 (LNHNV, YYDKDF) derive from the germline V gene (reference sequence). Reading from cysteine to phenylalanine, the CDR3 counts 19 amino acids. The entry retains the CDR3 DNA only, 57 bases that are in frame from base 1. V lost 0 bases and J lost 4 bases, and the count of bases not matched to a germline gene is 15. These data also featured in a second study, about yellow fever vaccine responses in identical twins. Reported in the second study: According to the authors, the vaccine-induced T cell response in identical twins seemed to be partly convergent and partly specific to each individual. Focusing on identical twins, the study followed the T cell clones that responded to the vaccine, and did so with precision.

Sequencing used CD4+ T cells sorted from blood. This sequence originates from a young woman in good health. The chain couples TRBV15 to TRBJ1-5, and 7 bases in between align with TRBD1. The nucleotides are TGTGCCACCAGCAGAGATTTGGGAGGACGCGGGACAGAAAATCAGCCCCAGCATTTT. Its coded protein is CATSRDLGGRGTENQPQHF.